These 10 T cell receptor beta chains share one sample of origin, sequenced in a study of blood T cells in healthy people across ages. For the second PCR, which ran for about 6 to 11 cycles, a sample-barcoded 5' primer and a J-beta primer mix were used. TCRdb fed the 5' RACE reads into MiXCR, producing one record per CDR3 protein. Counted here are about 1.5 million distinct CDR3 sequences, roughly 43% occurring once; the ten biggest clones make up approximately 4%. The sequencing input was blood. These receptors came from a woman under 30 in good health.

The V and J genes are TRBV2 and TRBJ2-7; D remains unclear. This CDR3 has 10 amino acids. V lost 4 bases and J lost 8, with 6 bases in between. Germline V CDR1 and CDR2: SNHLY, FYNNEI. CDR3 in DNA: TGTGCCAGCAGTGTGTTTAAGCAGTACTTC. Protein product: CASSVFKQYF.

V and J are TRBV7-6 and TRBJ2-4, with D uncertain. The assigned J gene may be wrong: the sequence end matches TRBJ2-7 better. The CDR3 is 15 amino acids. Per germline, CDR1 SGHVS and CDR2 FNYEAQ. CDR3 in amino acids: CASRPDADPPYEQYF. CDR3 sequence (DNA): TGTGCCAGCAGACCTGACGCAGATCCCCCCTACGAGCAGTACTTC.

CDR3 in DNA: TGTGCCATCGGTTCGAGCGGCCTTAGCACAGATACGCAGTATTTT. As protein: CAIGSSGLSTDTQYF. This chain links TRBV10-3 with TRBJ2-3; the D gene is possibly TRBD2 (5 bases). Germline V gene sequence: CDR1 ENHRY, CDR2 SYGVKD. V lost 8 bases to trimming and J lost 0 bases, with 15 bases between them. This CDR3 has 15 amino acids.

The V gene is TRBV6-2 or TRBV6-3, the J gene TRBJ2-5, with 11 bases that match TRBD1. There are 15 residues in the CDR3. The ends lost 4 bases at V and 5 bases at J; junction bases unmatched: 6. Per germline, CDR1 MNHEY and CDR2 SVGEGT. The CDR3 DNA sequence: TGTGCCAGCAGTTTCGGACAGGGGGCGAGGGAGACCCAGTACTTC. This sequence encodes CASSFGQGARETQYF.

Details on this clonotype: A much larger clone is a single base away; this may be a read error. The chain has TRBV29-1 and TRBJ2-3; D is perhaps TRBD1 (6 bases). CDR3 length: 14 residues. In germline, CDR1 is SQVTM, CDR2 ANQGSEA. The V gene lost 3 bases and the J gene lost 4 bases, with 14 bases spanning the gap. CDR3 nucleotide sequence: TGCAGCGTTGAGGTGACAGGTTACGCAGATACGCAGTATTTT. Translation: CSVEVTGYADTQYF.

This clonotype appeared once. This chain connects TRBV20-1 to TRBJ2-4, with D possibly being TRBD1 or TRBD2 (5 bases each). The length of the CDR3 is 15 residues. CDR1 is DFQATT and CDR2 is SNEGSKA in the germline V gene (reference sequence). Trimming removed 2 bases at V and 1 base at J, with 12 bases between. CDR3 sequence: CSARPGTDAKNIQYF. The CDR3 nucleotides are TGCAGTGCTAGACCTGGGACGGACGCCAAAAACATTCAGTACTTC.

This clonotype was seen a handful of times. The chain is built from TRBV2 and TRBJ2-4; D unclear. CDR3 length: 13 residues. Trimming took 8 bases from V and 0 from J, leaving 8 bases between them. Germline assignment: CDR1 SNHLY and CDR2 FYNNEI. CDR3 DNA sequence: TGTGCCAGCCACCGACTAGCCAAAAACATTCAGTACTTC. This translates into CASHRLAKNIQYF.

In its sample, this clonotype was seen a few times. For the CDR3, the DNA is TGCAGCGTTGAGGGCAGGTTTTATGGCTACACCTTC. Its protein product is CSVEGRFYGYTF. The chain carries TRBV29-1 and TRBJ1-2; D call uncertain. The CDR3 is made up of 12 amino acids. Trimming took 3 bases from V and 5 from J, leaving 10 bases between them. Germline lookup yields CDR1 SQVTM and CDR2 ANQGSEA. Based on the CDR3 plus reference TRBV29-1 and TRBJ1-2, the full variable domain is SAVISQKPSRDICQRGTSLTIQCQVDSQVTMMFWYRQQPGQSLTLIATANQGSEATYESGFVIDKFPISRPNLTFSTLTVSNMSPEDSSIYLCSVEGRFYGYTFGSGTRLTVV.

The chain joins TRBV6-2 or TRBV6-3 to TRBJ2-5, with a tentative D call TRBD1 (7 bases). Germline CDR1 reads MNHEY; CDR2 reads SVGEGT. This CDR3 has 15 amino acids. Between the trimmed V and J ends, which lost 6 bases and 5 bases, there was a span of 19 bases. The CDR3 DNA reads TGTGCCAGCAGGGGGGGACAGACGAATAGGGAGACCCAGTACTTC. Encoded protein: CASRGGQTNRETQYF.

This chain uses TRBV5-1 with TRBJ2-6; D uncertain. Germline values: CDR1 SGHRS, CDR2 YFSETQ. Trimming stripped 7 bases from V and 1 base from J, with 21 bases between. The CDR3 length is 18 residues. Here the CDR3 reads CASGLGIIRASGANVLTF. CDR3 DNA: TGCGCCAGCGGCCTTGGCATTATTCGAGCATCTGGGGCCAACGTCCTGACTTTC. Looking up the rest from reference TRBV5-1 and TRBJ2-6 gives the full variable domain: KAGVTQTPRYLIKTRGQQVTLSCSPISGHRSVSWYQQTPGQGLQFLFEYFSETQRNKGNFPGRFSGRQFSNSRSEMNVSTLELGDSALYLCASGLGIIRASGANVLTFGAGSRLTVL.